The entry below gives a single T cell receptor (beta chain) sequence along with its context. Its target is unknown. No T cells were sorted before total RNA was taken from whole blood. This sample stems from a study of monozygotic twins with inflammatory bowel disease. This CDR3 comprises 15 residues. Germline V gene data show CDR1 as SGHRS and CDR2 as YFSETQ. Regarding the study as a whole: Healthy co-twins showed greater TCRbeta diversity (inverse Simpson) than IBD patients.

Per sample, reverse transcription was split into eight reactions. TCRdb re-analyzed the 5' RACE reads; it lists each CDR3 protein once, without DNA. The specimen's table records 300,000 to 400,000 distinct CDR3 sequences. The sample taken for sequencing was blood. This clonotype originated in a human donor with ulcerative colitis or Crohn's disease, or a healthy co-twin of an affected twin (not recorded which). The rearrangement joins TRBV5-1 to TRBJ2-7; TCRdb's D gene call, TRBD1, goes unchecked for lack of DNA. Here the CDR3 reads CASSSPGQGLHEQYF.